These T cell receptor beta chains were read from a single sample in a study of cytomegalovirus exposure and HLA in healthy donors. Assay: immunoSEQ multiplex PCR; the TCRdb copy retains only in-frame clones and omits some. The sample holds some 140,000 clones, 60% to 80% seen once. The sequenced material came from PBMCs. These receptors all stem from a man aged 18 to 29 in good health and CMV-seronegative. CDR3s include the opening cysteine and the closing phenylalanine or tryptophan. Each record gives: J gene, D gene, CDR3 length, V gene, clone size, CDR3 protein, CDR3 DNA. The D gene is left open where the match is weak. Size values are once, few and many counts, or a class for expanded clones, and some rows have none.

>TRBJ2-1|-|15|TRBV6-6|-
CASSYRGWIYNEQFF
TGTGCCAGCAGTTATAGGGGTTGGATCTACAATGAGCAGTTCTTC
>TRBJ2-1|-|14|TRBV6-6|-
CASKEGGQVNEQFF
TGTGCCAGCAAGGAGGGGGGGCAGGTCAATGAGCAGTTCTTC
>TRBJ1-1|-|16|TRBV7-2|-
CASSPRDSLMNTEAFF
TGTGCCAGCAGCCCCCGGGACTCCCTAATGAACACTGAAGCTTTCTTT
>TRBJ2-3|-|13|TRBV2|-
CASSGPGGHTQYF
TGTGCCAGCAGTGGGCCCGGAGGGCATACGCAGTATTTT
>TRBJ2-3|-|16|TRBV28|-
CASSSPGVGGTDTQYF
TGTGCCAGCAGTTCCCCGGGGGTGGGGGGCACAGATACGCAGTATTTT
>TRBJ1-2|TRBD1|14|TRBV5-4|-
CASSLDRAPYGYTF
TGTGCCAGCAGCCTGGACAGGGCTCCCTATGGCTACACCTTC
>TRBJ2-7|TRBD2|15|TRBV6-5|-
CASSSGGPIPYEQYF
TGTGCCAGCAGTTCGGGGGGGCCCATCCCTTACGAGCAGTACTTC
>TRBJ1-2|TRBD1|16|TRBV4-3|few
CASSQGIGQAPYGYTF
TGCGCCAGCAGCCAAGGCATCGGACAGGCCCCCTATGGCTACACCTTC
>TRBJ1-2|-|13|TRBV6-6|-
CASNGMEGKGYTF
TGTGCCAGCAACGGCATGGAGGGGAAAGGCTACACCTTC
>TRBJ1-2|TRBD1|17|TRBV5-5|-
CASSLARQGRIYYGYTF
TGTGCCAGCAGCTTGGCCCGACAGGGAAGGATATACTATGGCTACACCTTC
>TRBJ2-2|TRBD1|16|TRBV7-2|-
CAGSPQDRANTGELFF
TGTGCCGGCAGCCCCCAGGACAGGGCTAACACCGGGGAGCTGTTTTTT
>TRBJ2-1|TRBD1|16|TRBV19|few
CASSTTRQGAYNEQFF
TGTGCCAGTAGTACCACTAGACAGGGGGCCTACAATGAGCAGTTCTTC
>TRBJ1-1|TRBD1|15|TRBV19|few
CASTSRGGSNTEAFF
TGTGCCAGTACTTCTAGAGGGGGCAGTAACACTGAAGCTTTCTTT
>TRBJ2-5|-|15|TRBV5-1|-
CASTRLVGVQETQYF
TGCGCCAGCACCCGGTTGGTAGGAGTCCAAGAGACCCAGTACTTC
>TRBJ1-1|TRBD1|12|TRBV9|few
CASSGDSTLAFF
TGTGCCAGCAGCGGGGACAGCACTCTAGCTTTCTTT
>TRBJ2-7|TRBD1|14|TRBV2|-
CASRSRTGQGEQYF
TGTGCCAGCAGATCCCGGACAGGGCAGGGCGAGCAGTACTTC
>TRBJ2-7|-|14|TRBV6-1|-
CASSEAGQYYEQYF
TGTGCCAGCAGTGAGGCGGGACAGTACTACGAGCAGTACTTC
>TRBJ2-1|TRBD1|15|TRBV6-4|-
CASSWGQGSYNEQFF
TGTGCCAGCAGCTGGGGACAGGGCTCCTACAATGAGCAGTTCTTC
>TRBJ1-1|-|14|TRBV6-5|few
CASSYSGRNTEAFF
TGTGCCAGCAGTTACAGTGGCCGGAACACTGAAGCTTTCTTT
>TRBJ1-1|TRBD1|15|TRBV5-1|-
CASSLGRQGNTEAFF
TGCGCCAGCAGCTTGGGGCGACAGGGAAACACTGAAGCTTTCTTT
>TRBJ1-2|TRBD1|15|TRBV15|-
CATTPDRAYPYGYTF
TGTGCCACCACCCCGGACAGGGCTTACCCTTATGGCTACACCTTC
>TRBJ2-7|-|13|TRBV6-1|-
CASSQDRRYEQYF
TGTGCCAGCAGTCAGGACAGAAGGTACGAGCAGTACTTC
>TRBJ1-3|-|16|TRBV6-5|-
CASSYLRGGAGNTIYF
TGTGCCAGCAGTTACCTCCGGGGGGGGGCTGGAAACACCATATATTTT
>TRBJ1-4|-|13|TRBV15|-
CATSRGVNEKLFF
TGTGCCACCAGCAGAGGAGTTAATGAAAAACTGTTTTTT
>TRBJ2-2|-|13|TRBV27|-
CASLKGGTGELFF
TGTGCCAGCCTAAAAGGGGGAACCGGGGAGCTGTTTTTT
>TRBJ2-2|-|15|TRBV19|-
CASSILPTGTGELFF
TGTGCCAGTAGTATCCTCCCAACGGGAACCGGGGAGCTGTTTTTT
>TRBJ2-3|-|12|TRBV2|-
CASQVRADTQYF
TGTGCCAGCCAAGTGAGGGCAGATACGCAGTATTTT
>TRBJ1-1|-|16|TRBV7-8|-
CASSLERAWSGPEAFF
TGTGCCAGCAGCTTAGAGAGGGCATGGAGTGGGCCTGAAGCTTTCTTT
>TRBJ2-2|-|12|TRBV6-6|-
CASNQGSRELFF
TGTGCCAGCAATCAGGGCTCGAGAGAGCTGTTTTTT
>TRBJ1-1|-|12|TRBV18|once
CASSISGTEAFF
TGTGCCAGCTCAATTTCGGGGACTGAAGCTTTCTTT
>TRBJ2-7|-|14|TRBV9|-
CASSDRDKEYEQYF
TGTGCCAGCAGTGACCGGGACAAAGAGTACGAGCAGTACTTC
>TRBJ1-2|-|18|TRBV4-3|-
CASSQEARRGGGDYGYTF
TGCGCCAGCAGCCAAGAAGCACGGAGAGGAGGGGGGGACTATGGCTACACCTTC
>TRBJ1-2|-|13|TRBV14|-
CASSQQGFEGYTF
TGTGCCAGCAGCCAACAGGGCTTCGAAGGCTACACCTTC
>TRBJ1-1|-|13|TRBV7-9|-
CSSSHGGNTEAFF
TGTTCCAGCAGCCACGGGGGGAACACTGAAGCTTTCTTT
>TRBJ2-2|-|14|TRBV7-2|-
CASTFRRGTGELFF
TGTGCCAGCACCTTTCGCCGGGGTACCGGGGAGCTGTTTTTT
>TRBJ1-2|-|15|TRBV7-2|-
CASSLGGGFGYGYTF
TGTGCCAGCAGCTTGGGGGGAGGGTTTGGATATGGCTACACCTTC
>TRBJ1-1|-|16|TRBV15|once
CATSSPWGHQNTEAFF
TGTGCCACCAGCAGCCCTTGGGGACACCAAAACACTGAAGCTTTCTTT
>TRBJ1-2|TRBD1|13|TRBV2|-
CASRETGNYGYTF
TGTGCCAGCAGGGAGACAGGGAACTATGGCTACACCTTC
>TRBJ2-2|-|17|TRBV7-9|-
CASSPVLSGVRTGELFF
TGTGCCAGCAGCCCAGTTCTATCGGGGGTCCGGACCGGGGAGCTGTTTTTT
>TRBJ2-3|-|17|TRBV5-4|-
CASRPGAGGILTDTQYF
TGTGCCAGCAGGCCCGGAGCCGGAGGCATTCTCACAGATACGCAGTATTTT
>TRBJ1-3|-|12|TRBV15|-
CATSRDRNTIYF
TGTGCCACCAGCAGAGATAGAAACACCATATATTTT
>TRBJ2-2|TRBD2|15|TRBV9|once
CASSVSGGQTGELFF
TGTGCCAGCAGCGTGAGCGGGGGGCAAACCGGGGAGCTGTTTTTT
>TRBJ2-1|TRBD2|15|TRBV14|-
CASSQEPRGGNEQFF
TGTGCCAGCAGCCAAGAACCCCGGGGGGGAAATGAGCAGTTCTTC
>TRBJ2-2|TRBD1|16|TRBV12-5|-
CASGRPGQGKAGELFF
TGTGCTAGTGGCAGACCGGGACAGGGTAAAGCCGGGGAGCTGTTTTTT
>TRBJ1-1|TRBD1|16|TRBV7-8|-
CASGLAGTGMNTEAFF
TGTGCCAGCGGCTTAGCGGGGACAGGCATGAACACTGAAGCTTTCTTT
>TRBJ1-1|TRBD1|16|TRBV10-3|-
CAISVGDRIMNTEAFF
TGTGCCATCAGCGTCGGGGACAGGATCATGAACACTGAAGCTTTCTTT
>TRBJ1-5|-|15|TRBV28|few
CASSPGSRGNQPQHF
TGTGCCAGCAGTCCGGGGAGCCGGGGCAATCAGCCCCAGCATTTT
>TRBJ1-4|-|17|TRBV5-1|-
CASRPYTGLNLNEKLFF
TGCGCCAGCAGGCCGTATACAGGGTTAAATCTAAATGAAAAACTGTTTTTT
>TRBJ1-3|TRBD1|15|TRBV4-3|few
CASSQTGGSGNTIYF
TGCGCCAGCAGCCAAACAGGGGGCTCTGGAAACACCATATATTTT
>TRBJ1-5|TRBD1|14|TRBV11-2|-
CASSPGTVNQPQHF
TGTGCCAGCAGCCCAGGGACAGTAAATCAGCCCCAGCATTTT
>TRBJ2-5|TRBD1|13|TRBV5-6|-
CASSFNRGETQYF
TGTGCCAGCAGCTTCAACAGGGGAGAGACCCAGTACTTC
>TRBJ2-7|TRBD1|14|TRBV2|-
CASSSGTGSREQYF
TGTGCCAGCAGCTCTGGGACAGGGTCGAGGGAGCAGTACTTC
>TRBJ1-3|TRBD1|15|TRBV9|-
CASSATDRAGNTIYF
TGTGCCAGCAGCGCGACGGACAGGGCTGGAAACACCATATATTTT